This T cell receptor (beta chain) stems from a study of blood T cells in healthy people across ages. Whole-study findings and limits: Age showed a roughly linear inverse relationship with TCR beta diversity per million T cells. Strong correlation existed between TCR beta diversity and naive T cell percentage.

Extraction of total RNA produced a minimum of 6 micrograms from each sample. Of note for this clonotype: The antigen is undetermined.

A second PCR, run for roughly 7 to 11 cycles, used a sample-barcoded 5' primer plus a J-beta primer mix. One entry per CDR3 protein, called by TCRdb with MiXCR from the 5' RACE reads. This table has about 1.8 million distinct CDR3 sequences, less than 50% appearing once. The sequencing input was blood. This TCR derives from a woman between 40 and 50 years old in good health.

In DNA, the CDR3 is TGTGCCAGCAGCTCGGCCAGGGGACAGACCCAGTACTTC. It codes for CASSSARGQTQYF. The V gene is TRBV12-3 or TRBV12-4, the J gene TRBJ2-7; possibly TRBD1 for D (6 bases). The end of the DNA is better explained by TRBJ2-5, so the J call may be wrong. CDR3 length equals 13 residues.